Listed here are 9 T cell receptor beta chains from one sample, sequenced in a study of blood T cells in healthy people across ages. The second PCR ran about 6 to 12 cycles with a sample-barcoded 5' primer and J-beta primers. TCRdb used MiXCR to reprocess the 5' RACE reads, holding one entry per CDR3 protein. The sample holds roughly 650,000 distinct CDR3 sequences; 32% are singletons and the top ten take approximately 15%. Sequenced input: blood. The receptor source for this set is an elderly woman in good health.

This clonotype was observed at least ten times. This chain joins TRBV5-6 and TRBJ1-2, with D perhaps matching TRBD1 (6 bases). The germline gives CDR1 SGHDT, CDR2 YYEEEE. V dropped 5 bases and J dropped 2 bases, with 13 bases sitting between them. This CDR3 is built from 14 residues. The CDR3 region is CASRPKGGNYGYTF. In DNA, the CDR3 is TGTGCCAGCAGGCCCAAAGGGGGGAACTATGGCTACACCTTC. The full variable domain, its missing parts supplied by reference TRBV5-6 and TRBJ1-2, is DAGVTQSPTHLIKTRGQQVTLRCSPKSGHDTVSWYQQALGQGPQFIFQYYEEEERQRGNFPDRFSGHQFPNYSSELNVNALLLGDSALYLCASRPKGGNYGYTFGSGTRLTVV.

This clonotype was recorded many times. The chain links TRBV12-3 or TRBV12-4 to TRBJ1-2; D possibly corresponds to TRBD1 (6 bases). This CDR3 is built from 15 residues. Trimming removed 1 base from V and 0 bases from J, with 9 bases in between. CDR3 region: CASSLGRTANYGYTF. The DNA of the CDR3 is TGTGCCAGCAGTTTAGGTCGGACAGCTAACTATGGCTACACCTTC.

This clonotype was seen only a few times. With a much larger clone just one base away, this may be a read error. This chain connects TRBV25-1 to TRBJ1-2; 7 bases align to TRBD1. V dropped 6 bases and J dropped 7; count of bases not matched to a gene: 11. CDR1 is MGHDK and CDR2 is SYGVNS in the germline V gene. The CDR3 extends over 14 amino acids. This CDR3 reads CASSGGGGGAGYTF. Here the CDR3 DNA reads TGTGCCAGCAGCGGAGGAGGGGGCGGTGCTGGCTACACCTTC.

This clonotype was counted only a few times. The chain has TRBV12-3 or TRBV12-4 and TRBJ2-2, with a possible D match to TRBD1 (5 bases). The CDR3 runs 14 residues. Trimming removed 4 bases from V and 5 bases from J, with 11 bases in between. CDR3 residues: CASSSGKRTGELFF. CDR3 bases: TGTGCCAGCAGTTCAGGGAAAAGGACCGGGGAGCTGTTTTTT.

This clonotype was seen more than once but under ten times. V is TRBV12-3 or TRBV12-4 and J is TRBJ1-2; 11 bases map to TRBD1. With V trimmed by 7 bases and J by 4 bases, 11 bases remained unmatched. The CDR3 runs to 16 residues. In DNA form, the CDR3 reads TGTGCCAGCACCCAAAAGCCGGGACAGGGGGGCTATGGCTACACCTTC. It encodes CASTQKPGQGGYGYTF.

At least ten counts were recorded for this clonotype. The chain combines TRBV5-1 with TRBJ2-1; D might be TRBD1 (5 bases). The CDR3 runs 15 residues. Trimming left V 3 bases short and J 1 base short, with 11 bases between. CDR1 SGHRS and CDR2 YFSETQ come from the germline V gene. CDR3 DNA: TGCGCCAGCAGCTCCAGGGAAAAATCCTACAATGAGCAGTTCTTC. It yields the protein CASSSREKSYNEQFF.

This clonotype has a handful of counts. The V gene is TRBV10-2, the J gene TRBJ1-6; D uncertain. From germline, CDR1 is WSHSY and CDR2 SAAADI. V was shortened by 10 bases and J by 6 bases, with 13 bases between the two germline ends. The CDR3 totals 13 residues. CDR3 sequence reads: CATREEGNSPLHF. As DNA, the CDR3 is TGCGCCACCCGGGAGGAGGGTAATTCACCCCTCCACTTT.

This clonotype appeared many times. The gene calls are TRBV28 and TRBJ1-2, with a possible D match to TRBD1 (6 bases). CDR1 MDHEN and CDR2 SYDVKM come from the germline V gene. The CDR3 spans 14 residues. Trimming shortened V by 2 bases and J by 6 bases, and 13 bases separated the two germline ends. CDR3: CASSLQGFGDGYTF. Here the CDR3 DNA reads TGTGCCAGCAGTTTACAGGGGTTTGGAGATGGCTACACCTTC.

The count of this clonotype is one. The chain uses TRBV20-1 and TRBJ1-2; D ambiguous. This CDR3 region has 13 residues. Germline lookup yields CDR1 DFQATT and CDR2 SNEGSKA (reference sequence). V lost 3 bases to trimming and J lost 10 bases, with 18 bases between them. CDR3 in amino acids: CSASSPGLQPYTF. The DNA for the CDR3 is TGCAGTGCTAGCAGTCCGGGCCTGCAGCCCTACACCTTC.